The 32 T cell receptor beta chains below were found in one sample sequenced in a study of blood T cell repertoires in COVID-19. Using immunoSEQ multiplex PCR, the repertoire was profiled, and TCRdb retains in-frame clones only, with some absent. The sample yields roughly 200,000 clones, over 80% seen once. The sample was PBMCs or T cells enriched from blood (not recorded which). The receptors come from a man aged 18 to 35 with acute COVID-19.

This chain links TRBV15 with TRBJ2-3; 7 bases align to TRBD2. The CDR3 extends over 17 amino acids. The V gene's germline CDR1 is LNHNV and CDR2 YYDKDF (reference sequence). V lost 5 bases and J lost 5; bases outside the gene matches: 16. The CDR3 region is CATSERGEGPWGDTQYF. Written as DNA, the CDR3 is TGTGCCACCAGCGAACGGGGGGAGGGCCCGTGGGGAGATACGCAGTATTTT.

The chain joins TRBV7-8 to TRBJ2-1; D may be TRBD2 (6 bases). V was pared by 5 bases and J by 5 bases, with 25 bases between. Germline values: CDR1 SGHVS, CDR2 FQNEAQ. The length of the CDR3 is 18 residues. CDR3 coding DNA: TGTGCCAGCAGCCTCCCGCGACTAGTTCCACAAATAAACAATGAGCAGTTCTTC. This sequence encodes CASSLPRLVPQINNEQFF.

This clone occurred once. The chain recombines TRBV6-5 with TRBJ2-7; TRBD2 is a possible D gene (5 bases). Germline V gene sequence: CDR1 MNHEY, CDR2 SVGAGI. V dropped 8 bases and J dropped 5 bases, with 22 bases sitting between them. This CDR3 has 15 residues. CDR3 nucleotides: TGTGCCAGCCAGGTTGAGTGGAGGCCGAGCCACGAGCAGTACTTC. It translates to CASQVEWRPSHEQYF.

The chain uses TRBV28 and TRBJ2-7; possibly TRBD1 for D (6 bases). V was trimmed by 6 bases and J by 0 bases, leaving 12 bases between them. This CDR3 comprises 14 residues. Germline-derived CDR1 and CDR2 are MDHEN and SYDVKM. CDR3 region: CASSNRVGSYEQYF. In DNA form, the CDR3 reads TGTGCCAGCAGCAACAGGGTTGGCTCCTACGAGCAGTACTTC.

The chain recombines TRBV12-2 with TRBJ2-2; TRBD2, the table's D call, lacks a check against the DNA. TRBV12-2 is given as a pseudogene. CDR3 size: 21 residues. CDR3 nucleotide sequence: TGTGCAAGTCGCCCCGCAAAACCCGGTACGGGACTAGCGGGCGATACCGGGGAGCTGTTTTTT. It specifies CASRPAKPGTGLAGDTGELFF.

This clone was observed once. The chain carries TRBV4-3 and TRBJ1-1; D is unclear. The CDR3 has 15 amino acids. Germline V CDR1 and CDR2: LGHNA, YSLEER. Trimming took off 1 base at V and 4 bases at J, with 13 bases between the two ends. CDR3: CASSQVGTRRTEAFF. Here the CDR3 DNA reads TGCGCCAGCAGCCAAGTTGGAACCAGGCGCACTGAAGCTTTCTTT.

The V gene is TRBV27, the J gene TRBJ2-3, with D possibly matching TRBD1 (6 bases). Germline V gives CDR1 MNHEY, CDR2 SMNVEV (reference sequence). Trimming shortened V by 9 bases and J by 5 bases, and 21 bases separated the two germline ends. CDR3 length: 15 amino acids. The CDR3 DNA follows: TGTGCCAGTGTGCATAGGGGGTTTTGGGAAGATACGCAGTATTTT. The encoded protein is CASVHRGFWEDTQYF.

This chain links TRBV2 with TRBJ1-1, with a possible D match to TRBD1 (5 bases). This CDR3 has 14 amino acids. Trimming removed 3 bases from V and 3 bases from J, with 11 bases in between. Germline V gives CDR1 SNHLY, CDR2 FYNNEI. As DNA, the CDR3 is TGTGCCAGCAGTGAGGGGGGTACGGACACTGAAGCTTTCTTT. It specifies CASSEGGTDTEAFF. The complete variable domain, with remaining parts taken from reference TRBV2 and TRBJ1-1, reads EPEVTQTPSHQVTQMGQEVILRCVPISNHLYFYWYRQILGQKVEFLVSFYNNEISEKSEIFDDQFSVERPDGSNFTLKIRSTKLEDSAMYFCASSEGGTDTEAFFGQGTRLTVV.

This clone was seen only a few times. Other DNA sequences in the same sample also yield this CDR3. The chain carries TRBV3-1 (or the pseudogene TRBV3-2) and TRBJ1-5; D perhaps matches TRBD1 (5 bases). V shed 1 base and J shed 2 bases, with 9 bases lying between them. This CDR3 has 15 residues. Per germline, CDR1 LGHDT and CDR2 YNNKEL (reference sequence). CDR3 sequence (DNA): TGTGCCAGCAGCCAAGGAGCGACAGGCAATCAGCCCCAGCATTTT. Translating it yields CASSQGATGNQPQHF.

The genes are TRBV6-5 and TRBJ2-1, with a possible D match to TRBD1 (6 bases). Germline V lookup: CDR1 MNHEY, CDR2 SVGAGI. The CDR3 extends over 13 amino acids. V was shortened by 10 bases and J by 3 bases, with 13 bases between the two germline ends. The CDR3 DNA reads as TGTGCCATCGAGACAGGCGGCTACAATGAGCAGTTCTTC. Its protein is CAIETGGYNEQFF.

The chain uses TRBV7-3 and TRBJ2-3, with 9 bases matching TRBD2. CDR3 length: 15 residues. V lost 5 bases and J lost 5; bases outside the gene matches: 8. Per germline, CDR1 SGHTA and CDR2 FQGTGA. CDR3 sequence (DNA): TGTGCCAGCAGCCTCGGGACTAGCAATAGAGATACGCAGTATTTT. Translating gives CASSLGTSNRDTQYF.

The rearrangement joins TRBV24-1 to TRBJ2-7; 10 nucleotides align to TRBD1. CDR1 is KGHDR and CDR2 is SFDVKD in the germline V gene. This CDR3 is built from 19 residues. V gave up 2 bases and J gave up 0 bases; unmatched junction bases: 12. As DNA, the CDR3 is TGTGCCACCAGTGATTCGAGGACAGGGGGTCCAACCAGCTCCTACGAGCAGTACTTC. The encoded protein is CATSDSRTGGPTSSYEQYF.

This clone was observed once. This rearrangement joins TRBV27 to TRBJ2-3, with D possibly being TRBD2 (6 bases). CDR3 length: 14 amino acids. Germline CDR1 reads MNHEY; CDR2 reads SMNVEV (reference sequence). Trimming stripped 4 bases from V and 5 bases from J, with 13 bases between. CDR3 coding DNA: TGTGCCAGCAGTTACACCGGGACTGGAGATACGCAGTATTTT. This codes for CASSYTGTGDTQYF.

This chain connects TRBV7-9 to TRBJ2-7, with 8 bases aligning to TRBD1. This CDR3 spans 15 amino acids. J was trimmed by 4 bases and V by 5 bases; bases with no gene match: 10. Germline V gives CDR1 SEHNR, CDR2 FQNEAQ (reference sequence). Here the CDR3 reads CASSPQGVGDYEQYF. Here the CDR3 DNA reads TGTGCCAGCAGCCCACAGGGGGTTGGGGATTACGAGCAGTACTTC.

CDR3 in DNA: TGTGCCAGCAGCTTTAAGGGGACTGGGGCCAACGTCCTGACTTTC. It yields the protein CASSFKGTGANVLTF. This chain uses TRBV5-4 with TRBJ2-6; D is perhaps TRBD1 (5 bases). With 2 bases removed from V and 2 bases from J, the gap between germline ends came to 8 bases. From germline, CDR1 is SGHNT and CDR2 YYREEE (reference sequence). The CDR3 contains 15 residues.

The V gene is TRBV4-3, the J gene TRBJ2-3; D may be TRBD1 (6 bases). V lost 0 bases to trimming and J lost 2 bases, with 9 bases between them. The germline CDR1 and CDR2 sequences are LGHNA and YSLEER. The CDR3 totals 15 residues. CDR3 coding DNA: TGCGCCAGCAGCCAAGAGGGGGCCTACACAGATACGCAGTATTTT. This codes for CASSQEGAYTDTQYF.

This chain connects TRBV7-9 to TRBJ1-2, with a possible D match to TRBD1 (5 bases). The CDR3 has 14 residues. Germline V CDR1 and CDR2: SEHNR, FQNEAQ (reference sequence). The V end was cut by 4 bases, the J end by 7 bases, with 16 bases between. The CDR3 sequence: CASSSGPQVSGYTF. The CDR3 nucleotides are TGTGCCAGCAGCTCCGGACCACAGGTATCTGGCTACACCTTC.

The chain combines TRBV9 with TRBJ1-2; no definite D call. CDR1 is SGDLS, CDR2 YYNGEE, per germline. This CDR3 comprises 15 residues. V lost 3 bases and J lost 7, with 19 bases in between. The CDR3 sequence: CASSERGNPRSGYTF. In nucleotides, the CDR3 is TGTGCCAGCAGCGAAAGAGGGAACCCCAGATCTGGCTACACCTTC.

This rearrangement joins TRBV19 to TRBJ1-5, with TRBD1 identical over 8 bases. V was pared by 0 bases and J by 7 bases, with 5 bases of the junction left unmatched. Germline CDR1 reads LNHDA; CDR2 reads SQIVND (reference sequence). The length of the CDR3 is 15 residues. CDR3 in amino acids: CASSIETGAWQPQHF. The DNA for the CDR3 is TGTGCCAGTAGTATAGAGACAGGGGCTTGGCAGCCCCAGCATTTT.

The chain employs TRBV18 and TRBJ2-5, with a tentative D call TRBD1 (5 bases). This CDR3 contains 13 residues. Trimming removed 7 bases at V and 1 base at J, with 10 bases between. Germline V gene sequence: CDR1 KGHSH, CDR2 LQKENI. The CDR3 region is CASLLDSQETQYF. The CDR3 DNA follows: TGTGCCAGCTTACTCGACAGCCAAGAGACCCAGTACTTC. Together with reference TRBV18 and TRBJ2-5, the CDR3 gives the full variable domain: NAGVMQNPRHLVRRRGQEARLRCSPMKGHSHVYWYRQLPEEGLKFMVYLQKENIIDESGMPKERFSAEFPKEGPSILRIQQVVRGDSAAYFCASLLDSQETQYFGPGTRLLVL.

CDR3 in amino acids: CASSPGGPPPWGYTF. CDR3 nucleotides: TGTGCCAGCAGCCCGGGGGGTCCGCCCCCTTGGGGCTACACCTTC. This chain uses TRBV7-6 with TRBJ1-2, with D possibly TRBD1 on 5 matching bases. CDR3 size: 15 residues. Trimming shortened V by 5 bases and J by 8 bases, and 21 bases separated the two germline ends. CDR1 and CDR2 from the germline V gene are SGHVS and FNYEAQ. Based on the CDR3 plus reference TRBV7-6 and TRBJ1-2, the full variable domain is GAGVSQSPRYKVTKRGQDVALRCDPISGHVSLYWYRQALGQGPEFLTYFNYEAQQDKSGLPNDRFSAERPEGSISTLTIQRTEQRDSAMYRCASSPGGPPPWGYTFGSGTRLTVV.

The chain couples TRBV28 to TRBJ1-3; no definite D call. The CDR3 sequence is 15 residues long. Trimming left V 2 bases short and J 0 bases short, with 8 bases between. CDR1 MDHEN and CDR2 SYDVKM come from the germline V gene. The CDR3 DNA is TGTGCCAGCAGTTTAGGGCAGCACTCTGGAAACACCATATATTTT. This translates into CASSLGQHSGNTIYF.

This rearrangement joins TRBV24-1 to TRBJ1-2; TRBD1 matches 9 bases. CDR1 and CDR2 (germline): KGHDR, SFDVKD. V shed 3 bases and J 8 bases; nucleotides not matched to a gene: 9. This CDR3 has 15 residues. The CDR3: CATSDAGDRESGYTF. For the CDR3, the DNA is TGTGCCACCAGTGATGCAGGGGACAGGGAATCCGGCTACACCTTC.

This rearrangement joins TRBV5-4 to TRBJ1-2; TRBD1 matches 7 bases. V trimming: 4 bases; J trimming: 4 bases; junction bases outside the gene matches: 1. Looked up from germline, CDR1 is SGHNT and CDR2 is YYREEE (reference sequence). CDR3 length: 12 amino acids. In DNA form, the CDR3 reads TGTGCCAGCAGCAGGGACAGCTATGGCTACACCTTC. It translates to CASSRDSYGYTF.

Comments on this clone: No DNA is shown, since the ends of the CDR3 on it are uncertain; the CDR3 is the one TCRdb lists. V usage is TRBV14 and J usage is TRBJ1-1; the table gives TRBD1 as D, unverified against the DNA. Germline V gene data show CDR1 as SGHDN and CDR2 as FVKESK. The CDR3 is 15 residues long, ends included. This CDR3 is CASSPLWQGGTEAFF.

This chain joins TRBV7-8 and TRBJ2-2; the D gene is possibly TRBD1 (5 bases). The CDR3 extends over 14 amino acids. V was cut by 2 bases and J by 7 bases, with 11 bases left in between. The germline CDR1 and CDR2 sequences are SGHVS and FQNEAQ. CDR3: CASSLPWGDGELFF. CDR3 DNA: TGTGCCAGCAGCTTACCATGGGGCGACGGGGAGCTGTTTTTT. The entire variable domain, with the rest obtained from reference TRBV7-8 and TRBJ2-2, is as follows: GAGVSQSPRYKVAKRGQDVALRCDPISGHVSLFWYQQALGQGPEFLTYFQNEAQLDKSGLPSDRFFAERPEGSVSTLKIQRTQQEDSAVYLCASSLPWGDGELFFGEGSRLTVL.

The chain has TRBV14 and TRBJ1-4; TRBD1 is a possible D gene (6 bases). This CDR3 contains 16 residues. The V end was cut by 1 base, the J end by 6 bases, with 15 bases between. The germline V gene has CDR1 SGHDN and CDR2 FVKESK. The DNA for the CDR3 is TGTGCCAGCAGCCAAGCCTGGGACACCCCATATGAAAAACTGTTTTTT. It encodes CASSQAWDTPYEKLFF.

V is TRBV7-9 and J is TRBJ1-6, with D tentatively TRBD1 (5 bases). The germline V gene encodes CDR1 SEHNR and CDR2 FQNEAQ (reference sequence). Trimming removed 3 bases from V and 7 bases from J, with 16 bases in between. The CDR3 length is 16 residues. The CDR3 sequence is CASSFGTGDGNSPLHF. DNA for the CDR3: TGTGCCAGCAGCTTTGGTACGGGGGATGGAAATTCACCCCTCCACTTT.

This rearrangement joins TRBV13 to TRBJ1-1; D possibly corresponds to TRBD1 (5 bases). CDR1 PRHDT and CDR2 FYEKMQ come from the germline V gene (reference sequence). Deletions cut 0 bases from V and 5 bases from J, with 7 bases between. The CDR3 is 13 residues long. The CDR3 region is CASSLGPGTEAFF. The CDR3 region has the DNA TGTGCCAGCAGCTTAGGTCCAGGGACTGAAGCTTTCTTT.

The chain uses TRBV5-1 and TRBJ2-4, with D perhaps TRBD1 (6 bases). There are 14 residues in the CDR3. V dropped 0 bases and J dropped 8 bases, with 12 bases sitting between them. Germline loops: CDR1 SGHRS, CDR2 YFSETQ. CDR3 DNA sequence: TGCGCCAGCAGCTTGGAACAGGGTGGAGACATTCAGTACTTC. It encodes CASSLEQGGDIQYF.

The V gene is TRBV6-4, the J gene TRBJ2-2; the D is unclear. Trimming removed 4 bases at V and 2 bases at J, with 8 bases between. Germline loops: CDR1 MRHNA, CDR2 SNTAGT. This CDR3 has 14 amino acids. DNA of the CDR3: TGTGCCAGCAGTGGAACTCTAAACACCGGGGAGCTGTTTTTT. It translates to CASSGTLNTGELFF.

The chain couples TRBV27 to TRBJ2-3; TRBD2 might be the D (6 bases). Trimming pared 4 bases from V and 0 bases from J, leaving 11 bases between. From germline, CDR1 is MNHEY and CDR2 SMNVEV (reference sequence). This CDR3 has 15 residues. The CDR3: CASSWASVSTDTQYF. In DNA form, the CDR3 reads TGTGCCAGCAGTTGGGCTAGCGTGAGCACAGATACGCAGTATTTT.